This T cell receptor beta chain appears in the sequencing data of a study of CD8+ T cells in alopecia areata. Across the study: Administration of oral tofacitinib to treated patients was at 5 to 10 mg twice daily.

Extraction and reverse transcription of RNA yielded cDNA as the sequencing template. TCRdb keeps only in-frame clones here, not all; method: immunoSEQ multiplex PCR. The table has more than 90,000 clones, under 40% seen once; the top ten hold over 3%. Peripheral blood and lesional scalp punch biopsies were taken from alopecia areata patients. Isolation of CD4+ and CD8+ T cells from PBMCs was achieved by sorting. General observations from the study: Normal skin contains resident alphabeta T cells, and these are also sequenced in scalp samples.

Comments on this clone: The antigen remains undetermined.

Sequencing was performed on CD4+ T cells sorted from blood. The clonotype comes from a human donor with alopecia areata.

CDR3 loop: CASSQREPYTEAFF. In DNA form, the CDR3 reads TGCGCCAGCAGCCAACGGGAGCCTTACACTGAAGCTTTCTTT. This chain links TRBV4-1 with TRBJ1-1; D ambiguous. The CDR3 runs to 14 residues. V lost 2 bases and J lost 3, with 10 bases in between. In germline, CDR1 is MGHRA, CDR2 YSYEKL.